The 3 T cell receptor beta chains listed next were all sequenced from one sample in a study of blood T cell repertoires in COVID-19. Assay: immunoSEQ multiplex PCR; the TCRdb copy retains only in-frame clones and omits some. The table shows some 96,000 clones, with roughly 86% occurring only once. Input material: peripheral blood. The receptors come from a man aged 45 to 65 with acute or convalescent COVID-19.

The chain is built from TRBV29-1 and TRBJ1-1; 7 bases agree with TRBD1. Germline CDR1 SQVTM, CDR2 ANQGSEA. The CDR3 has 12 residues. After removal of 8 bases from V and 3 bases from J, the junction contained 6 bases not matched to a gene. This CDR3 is CSTRQGDTEAFF. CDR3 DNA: TGCAGCACCCGACAGGGTGACACTGAAGCTTTCTTT.

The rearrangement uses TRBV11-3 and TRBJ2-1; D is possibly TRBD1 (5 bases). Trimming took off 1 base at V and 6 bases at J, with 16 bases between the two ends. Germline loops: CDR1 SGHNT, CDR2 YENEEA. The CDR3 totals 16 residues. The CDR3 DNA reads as TGTGCCAGCAGCTTAGTTCTGGCCGTAACAGGCAATGAGCAGTTCTTC. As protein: CASSLVLAVTGNEQFF. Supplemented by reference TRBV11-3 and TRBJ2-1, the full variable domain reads EAGVVQSPRYKIIEKKQPVAFWCNPISGHNTLYWYLQNLGQGPELLIRYENEEAVDDSQLPKDRFSAERLKGVDSTLKIQPAELGDSAVYLCASSLVLAVTGNEQFFGPGTRLTVL.

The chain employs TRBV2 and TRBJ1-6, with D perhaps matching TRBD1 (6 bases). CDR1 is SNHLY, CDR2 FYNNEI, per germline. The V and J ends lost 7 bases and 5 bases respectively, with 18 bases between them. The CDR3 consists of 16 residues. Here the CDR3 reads CASTLNPGHDNSPLHF. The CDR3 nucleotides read TGTGCCAGCACCCTCAATCCGGGACATGATAATTCACCCCTCCACTTT.